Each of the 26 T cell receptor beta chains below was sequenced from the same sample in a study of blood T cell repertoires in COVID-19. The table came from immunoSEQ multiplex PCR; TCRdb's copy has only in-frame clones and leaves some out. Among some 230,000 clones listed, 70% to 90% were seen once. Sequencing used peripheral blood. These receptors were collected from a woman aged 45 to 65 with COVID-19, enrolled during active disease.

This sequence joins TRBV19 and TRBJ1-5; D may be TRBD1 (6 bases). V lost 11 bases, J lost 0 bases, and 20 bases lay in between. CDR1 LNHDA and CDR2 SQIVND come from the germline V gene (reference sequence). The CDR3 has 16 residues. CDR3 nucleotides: TGTGCCGTAGCCCCCGGGGTAGGGGGTAGCAATCAGCCCCAGCATTTT. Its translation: CAVAPGVGGSNQPQHF.

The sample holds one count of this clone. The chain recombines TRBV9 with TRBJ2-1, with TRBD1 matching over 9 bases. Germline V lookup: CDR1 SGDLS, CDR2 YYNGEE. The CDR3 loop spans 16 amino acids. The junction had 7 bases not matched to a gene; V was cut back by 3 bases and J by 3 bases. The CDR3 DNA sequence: TGTGCCAGCAGCGCCCATACAGGGGGCCTCTACAATGAGCAGTTCTTC. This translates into CASSAHTGGLYNEQFF.

The CDR3 sequence: CASSQGGGGYNSPLHF. CDR3 in DNA: TGTGCCAGCAGCCAGGGGGGTGGGGGGTATAATTCACCCCTCCACTTT. The rearrangement joins TRBV3-1 (or the pseudogene TRBV3-2) to TRBJ1-6; possible D gene TRBD1, 5 bases. The V gene's germline CDR1 is LGHDT and CDR2 YNNKEL (reference sequence). The CDR3 covers 16 residues. V was clipped by 3 bases and J by 4 bases, with 13 bases between them.

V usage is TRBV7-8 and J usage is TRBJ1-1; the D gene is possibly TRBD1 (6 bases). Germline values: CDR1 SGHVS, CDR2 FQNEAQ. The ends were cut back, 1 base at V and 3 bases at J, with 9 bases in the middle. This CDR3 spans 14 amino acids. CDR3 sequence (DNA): TGTGCCAGCAGCTTAGGTGGACAGTACACTGAAGCTTTCTTT. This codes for CASSLGGQYTEAFF.

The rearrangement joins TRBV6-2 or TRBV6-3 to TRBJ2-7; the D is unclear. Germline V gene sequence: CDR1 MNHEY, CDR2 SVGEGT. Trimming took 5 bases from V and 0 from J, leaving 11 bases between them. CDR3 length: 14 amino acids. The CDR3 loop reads CASSPNSASYEQYF. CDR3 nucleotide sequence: TGTGCCAGCAGTCCAAATAGTGCCTCCTACGAGCAGTACTTC.

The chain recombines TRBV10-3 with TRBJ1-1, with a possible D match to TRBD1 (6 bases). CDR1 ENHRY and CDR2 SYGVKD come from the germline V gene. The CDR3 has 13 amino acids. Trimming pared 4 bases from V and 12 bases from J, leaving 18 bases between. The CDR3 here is CAISVGSGEGTFF. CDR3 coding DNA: TGTGCCATCAGTGTGGGATCAGGGGAAGGAACTTTCTTT.

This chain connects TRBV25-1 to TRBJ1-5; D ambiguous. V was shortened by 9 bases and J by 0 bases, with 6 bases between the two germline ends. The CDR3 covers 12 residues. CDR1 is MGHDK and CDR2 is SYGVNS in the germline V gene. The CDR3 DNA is TGTGCCAGTCTATATAGCAATCAGCCCCAGCATTTT. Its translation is CASLYSNQPQHF.

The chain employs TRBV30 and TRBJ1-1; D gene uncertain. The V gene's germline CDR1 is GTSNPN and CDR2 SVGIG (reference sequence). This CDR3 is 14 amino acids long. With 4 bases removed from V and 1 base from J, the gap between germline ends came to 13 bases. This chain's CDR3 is CAWTIGLRNTEAFF. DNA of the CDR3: TGTGCCTGGACGATCGGACTGAGGAACACTGAAGCTTTCTTT.

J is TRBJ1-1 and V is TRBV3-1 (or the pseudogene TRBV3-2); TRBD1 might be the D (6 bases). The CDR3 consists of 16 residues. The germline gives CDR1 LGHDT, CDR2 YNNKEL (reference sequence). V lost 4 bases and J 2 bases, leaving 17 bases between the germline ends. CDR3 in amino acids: CASSPRPRGPNTEAFF. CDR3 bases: TGTGCCAGCAGCCCCCGACCCAGGGGCCCCAACACTGAAGCTTTCTTT.

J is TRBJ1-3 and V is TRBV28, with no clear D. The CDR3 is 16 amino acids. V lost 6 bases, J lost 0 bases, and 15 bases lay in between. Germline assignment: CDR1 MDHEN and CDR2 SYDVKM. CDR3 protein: CASSPDAFSSGNTIYF. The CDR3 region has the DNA TGTGCCAGCAGCCCCGATGCCTTTAGCTCTGGAAACACCATATATTTT.

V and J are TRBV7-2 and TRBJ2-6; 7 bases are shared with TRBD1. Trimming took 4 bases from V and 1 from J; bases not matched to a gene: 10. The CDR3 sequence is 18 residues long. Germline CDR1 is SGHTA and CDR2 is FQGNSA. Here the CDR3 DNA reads TGTGCCAGCAGCTCAACAGGGGTCCCCACGTCTGGGGCCAACGTCCTGACTTTC. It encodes CASSSTGVPTSGANVLTF.

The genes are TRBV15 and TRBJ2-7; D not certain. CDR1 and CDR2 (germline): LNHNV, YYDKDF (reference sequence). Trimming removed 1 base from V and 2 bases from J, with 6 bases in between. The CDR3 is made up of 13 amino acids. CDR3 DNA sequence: TGTGCCACCAGCAGAGGACACACCTACGAGCAGTACTTC. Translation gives CATSRGHTYEQYF.

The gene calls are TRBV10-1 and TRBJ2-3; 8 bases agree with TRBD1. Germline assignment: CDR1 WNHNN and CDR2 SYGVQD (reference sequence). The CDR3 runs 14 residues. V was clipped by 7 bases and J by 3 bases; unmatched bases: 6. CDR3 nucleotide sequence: TGCGCCAGCAAAGGGGACAGGTTAACAGATACGCAGTATTTT. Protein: CASKGDRLTDTQYF.

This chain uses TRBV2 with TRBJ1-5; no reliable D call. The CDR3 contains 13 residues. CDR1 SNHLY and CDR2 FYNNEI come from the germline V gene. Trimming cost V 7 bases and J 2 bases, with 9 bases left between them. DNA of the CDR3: TGTGCCAGCACCCGGGTTGGCAATCAGCCCCAGCATTTT. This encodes CASTRVGNQPQHF.

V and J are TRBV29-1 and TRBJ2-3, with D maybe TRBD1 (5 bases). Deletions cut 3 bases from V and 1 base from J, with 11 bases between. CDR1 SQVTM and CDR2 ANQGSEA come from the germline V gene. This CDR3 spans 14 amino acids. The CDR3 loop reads CSVEKGRGTDTQYF. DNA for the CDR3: TGCAGCGTTGAGAAGGGGCGCGGCACAGATACGCAGTATTTT.

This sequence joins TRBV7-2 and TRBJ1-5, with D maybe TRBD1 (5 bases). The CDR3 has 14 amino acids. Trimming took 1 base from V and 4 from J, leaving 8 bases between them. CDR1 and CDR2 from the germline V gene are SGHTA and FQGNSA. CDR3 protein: CASSLGPGNQPQHF. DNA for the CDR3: TGTGCCAGCAGCTTAGGGCCAGGGAATCAGCCCCAGCATTTT.

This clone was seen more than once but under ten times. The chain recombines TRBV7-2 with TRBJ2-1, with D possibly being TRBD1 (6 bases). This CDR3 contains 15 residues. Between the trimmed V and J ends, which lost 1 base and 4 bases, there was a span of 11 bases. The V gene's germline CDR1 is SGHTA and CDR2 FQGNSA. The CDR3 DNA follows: TGTGCCAGCAGCTTAGAGGACAGAGTATACAATGAGCAGTTCTTC. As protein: CASSLEDRVYNEQFF.

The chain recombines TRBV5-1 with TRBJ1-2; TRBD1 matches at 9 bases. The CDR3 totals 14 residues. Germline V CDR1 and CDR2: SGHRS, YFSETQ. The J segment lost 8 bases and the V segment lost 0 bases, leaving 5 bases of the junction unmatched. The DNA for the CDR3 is TGCGCCAGCAGCTTGGAGGGACAGGGAAACGGCTACACCTTC. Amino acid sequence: CASSLEGQGNGYTF.

The CDR3 region has the DNA TGTGCCAGCAGCCAAGATCGGGGGGGAGGCACAGATACGCAGTATTTT. Translating it yields CASSQDRGGGTDTQYF. The chain couples TRBV14 to TRBJ2-3; 8 nucleotides agree with TRBD2. The V and J ends lost 0 bases and 1 base, in that order; junction bases with no gene match: 3. The CDR3 loop spans 16 amino acids. Germline CDR1 SGHDN, CDR2 FVKESK. Filled out from reference TRBV14 and TRBJ2-3, the complete variable domain reads EAGVTQFPSHSVIEKGQTVTLRCDPISGHDNLYWYRRVMGKEIKFLLHFVKESKQDESGMPNNRFLAERTGGTYSTLKVQPAELEDSGVYFCASSQDRGGGTDTQYFGPGTRLTVL.

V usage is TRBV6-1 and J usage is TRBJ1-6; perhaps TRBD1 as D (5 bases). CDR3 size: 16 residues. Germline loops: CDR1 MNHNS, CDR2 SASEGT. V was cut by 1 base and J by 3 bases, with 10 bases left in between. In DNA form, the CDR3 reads TGTGCCAGCAGTGAAGAAGCAGGGATCTATAATTCACCCCTCCACTTT. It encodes CASSEEAGIYNSPLHF.

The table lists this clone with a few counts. CDR3 DNA: TGCGCCAGCAGCCAAAGTACAGGGGCCTACGAGCAGTACGTC. Translated: CASSQSTGAYEQYV. This sequence joins TRBV4-1 and TRBJ2-7, with 7 bases aligning to TRBD1. CDR1 is MGHRA and CDR2 is YSYEKL in the germline V gene. Trimming cost V 2 bases and J 2 bases; bases outside gene matches: 3. The CDR3 totals 14 residues.

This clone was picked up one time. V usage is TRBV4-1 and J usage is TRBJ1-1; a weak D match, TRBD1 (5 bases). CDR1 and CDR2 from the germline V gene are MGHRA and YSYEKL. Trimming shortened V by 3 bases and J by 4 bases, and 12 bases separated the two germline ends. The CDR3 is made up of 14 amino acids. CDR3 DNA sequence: TGCGCCAGCAGCCACCAACAGGCTGGCACTGAAGCTTTCTTT. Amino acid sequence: CASSHQQAGTEAFF.

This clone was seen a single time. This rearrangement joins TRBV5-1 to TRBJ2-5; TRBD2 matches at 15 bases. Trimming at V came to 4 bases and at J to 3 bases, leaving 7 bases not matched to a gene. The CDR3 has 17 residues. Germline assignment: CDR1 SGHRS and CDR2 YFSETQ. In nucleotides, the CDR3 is TGCGCCAGCAGCCCCTCGGGACTAGCGGGGGGTAAAGAGACCCAGTACTTC. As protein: CASSPSGLAGGKETQYF.

The CDR3 loop reads CATSRDIQPQHF. CDR3 bases: TGTGCCACCAGCAGAGATATCCAGCCCCAGCATTTT. This chain uses TRBV15 with TRBJ1-5, with D uncertain. The CDR3 runs 12 residues. Trimming removed 0 bases at V and 7 bases at J, with 4 bases between. Germline CDR1 and CDR2: LNHNV and YYDKDF (reference sequence).

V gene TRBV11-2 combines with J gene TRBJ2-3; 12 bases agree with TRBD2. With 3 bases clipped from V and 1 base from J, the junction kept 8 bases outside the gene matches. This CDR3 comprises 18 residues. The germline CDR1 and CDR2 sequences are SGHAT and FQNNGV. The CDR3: CASSFRTSGVLRTDTQYF. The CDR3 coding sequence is TGTGCCAGCAGCTTCCGGACTAGCGGGGTACTGCGCACAGATACGCAGTATTTT.

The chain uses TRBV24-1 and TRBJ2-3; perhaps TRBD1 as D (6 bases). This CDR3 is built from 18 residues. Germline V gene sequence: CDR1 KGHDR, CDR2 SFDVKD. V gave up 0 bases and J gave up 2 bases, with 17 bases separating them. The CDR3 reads CATSDLQRGQGITDTQYF. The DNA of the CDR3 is TGTGCCACCAGTGATTTGCAAAGGGGACAAGGTATCACAGATACGCAGTATTTT.